This paragraph covers one T cell receptor (beta chain) sequence. The antigen remains undetermined. The PCR employed 60 Vbeta primers together with 13 Jbeta primers. Some clones are missing from TCRdb's copy, which holds only in-frame ones; the method was immunoSEQ multiplex PCR. The repertoire holds 150,000 or so clones, with about four fifths as singletons. The data originate from a study of cytomegalovirus exposure and HLA in healthy donors. The CDR3 length is 15 residues. Trimming took off 6 bases at V and 1 base at J, with 10 bases between the two ends. The germline V gene has CDR1 MNHEY and CDR2 SVGAGI. Study outcomes and limitations: One variant, a missense change in DCLRE1C, was linked in a later analysis to TCR beta V- and J-gene trimming. The study found most TCR sequences rare, yet found some public TCRs in many donors. Among CMV-associated TCR beta chains, most appeared HLA-restricted in a later analysis.

The V gene is TRBV6-5, the J gene TRBJ2-6; tentative D call: TRBD1 (7 bases). The sample consisted of PBMCs. The sequence was collected from a boy between 2 and 10 years old in good health and CMV-seronegative. CDR3 sequence reads: CASREGASGANVLTF. CDR3 nucleotides: TGTGCCAGCAGGGAGGGGGCTTCTGGGGCCAACGTCCTGACTTTC.